The next 20 T cell receptor beta chains were all read from a single sample in a study of blood T cell repertoires in COVID-19. The table came from immunoSEQ multiplex PCR; TCRdb's copy has only in-frame clones and leaves some out. Of over 65,000 clones listed, roughly nine tenths are singletons. Sequencing was performed on peripheral blood. These receptors were obtained from a human donor in a cohort sampled during active COVID-19.

The rearrangement uses TRBV7-9 and TRBJ2-2, with 12 bases lining up with TRBD2. J was trimmed by 7 bases and V by 4 bases; bases with no gene match: 10. The V gene's germline CDR1 is SEHNR and CDR2 FQNEAQ (reference sequence). This CDR3 is built from 17 residues. CDR3 DNA: TGTGCCAGCAGCTCCCCTAGCGGGAGGGCCGCGAGCGGGGAGCTGTTTTTT. Translating gives CASSSPSGRAASGELFF. The full variable domain, rest sourced from reference TRBV7-9 and TRBJ2-2, is DTGVSQNPRHKITKRGQNVTFRCDPISEHNRLYWYRQTLGQGPEFLTYFQNEAQLEKSRLLSDRFSAERPKGSFSTLEIQRTEQGDSAMYLCASSSPSGRAASGELFFGEGSRLTVL.

This rearrangement joins TRBV28 to TRBJ2-1, with TRBD1 identical over 9 bases. The germline V gene has CDR1 MDHEN and CDR2 SYDVKM. The CDR3 totals 16 residues. Trimming cost V 4 bases and J 4 bases; bases outside gene matches: 8. The CDR3 DNA reads as TGTGCCAGCAGTTCACCTACAGGGGGCGAGTACAATGAGCAGTTCTTC. The encoded protein is CASSSPTGGEYNEQFF.

The chain carries TRBV7-8 and TRBJ2-1, with 11 nucleotides matching TRBD2. In germline, CDR1 is SGHVS, CDR2 FQNEAQ. V was pared by 5 bases and J by 8 bases, with 11 bases of the junction left unmatched. The CDR3 contains 16 residues. CDR3 in DNA: TGTGCCAGCAGCCTCAGGTTTAGCGGGAGGGCCGATGAGCAGTTCTTC. This translates into CASSLRFSGRADEQFF.

The J gene is TRBJ2-1, the V gene TRBV6-2 or TRBV6-3; 11 nucleotides line up with TRBD2. Germline V lookup: CDR1 MNHEY, CDR2 SVGEGT. The CDR3 totals 17 residues. The V gene end was trimmed by 3 bases and the J gene end by 5 bases; junction bases not matched to a gene: 9. The CDR3 loop reads CASSYLSGRALHNEQFF. The CDR3 coding sequence is TGTGCCAGCAGTTATCTTAGCGGGAGGGCTCTCCACAATGAGCAGTTCTTC.

The rearrangement links TRBV30 to TRBJ2-7; TRBD1 matches 12 bases. V trimming: 3 bases; J trimming: 4 bases; junction bases outside the gene matches: 4. This CDR3 region has 14 residues. The germline CDR1 and CDR2 sequences are GTSNPN and SVGIG (reference sequence). CDR3 amino acids: CAWRGQGAQYEQYF. The DNA of the CDR3 is TGTGCCTGGAGGGGACAGGGGGCGCAATACGAGCAGTACTTC.

This rearrangement joins TRBV7-2 to TRBJ2-5, with D perhaps TRBD1 (7 bases). Germline-derived CDR1 and CDR2 are SGHTA and FQGNSA. The CDR3 loop spans 16 amino acids. V lost 3 bases, J lost 2 bases, and 16 bases lay in between. CDR3 residues: CASSFNRGTVQETQYF. CDR3 coding DNA: TGTGCCAGCAGCTTCAACCGGGGGACAGTTCAAGAGACCCAGTACTTC.

The chain recombines TRBV9 with TRBJ2-7; unclear D gene. V shed 0 bases and J shed 2 bases, with 9 bases lying between them. CDR1 and CDR2 (germline): SGDLS, YYNGEE. CDR3 length: 14 residues. For the CDR3, the DNA is TGTGCCAGCAGCGTAGCTGGCAACACCTACGAGCAGTACTTC. Translation: CASSVAGNTYEQYF.

The chain uses TRBV27 and TRBJ2-1; 11 bases are shared with TRBD2. The CDR3 totals 15 residues. V dropped 8 bases and J dropped 3; count of bases not matched to a gene: 6. CDR1 is MNHEY, CDR2 SMNVEV, per germline (reference sequence). CDR3 amino acids: CASGPGTSGYNEQFF. As DNA, the CDR3 is TGTGCCAGCGGCCCCGGGACTAGCGGCTACAATGAGCAGTTCTTC.

The V call is TRBV7-9, the J call TRBJ2-7; D uncertain. V was shortened by 4 bases and J by 6 bases, with 19 bases between the two germline ends. The CDR3 contains 15 residues. Germline CDR1 and CDR2: SEHNR and FQNEAQ (reference sequence). The CDR3 region has the DNA TGTGCCAGCAGCTCCCGAAGTAGTTCCCCCACCGAGCAGTACTTC. Amino acids: CASSSRSSSPTEQYF.

This clone occurred once. V gene TRBV27 combines with J gene TRBJ2-5, with TRBD2 as a possible D gene (6 bases). The CDR3 length is 14 residues. The V end lost 2 bases, the J end lost 7 bases, and 14 bases lay between the germline ends. CDR1 is MNHEY and CDR2 is SMNVEV in the germline V gene (reference sequence). This chain's CDR3 is CASSLVGGAVTQYF. DNA of the CDR3: TGTGCCAGCAGTTTAGTCGGCGGGGCGGTGACCCAGTACTTC.

V and J are TRBV27 and TRBJ2-5; 10 bases fit TRBD2. Germline CDR1 is MNHEY and CDR2 is SMNVEV (reference sequence). This CDR3 spans 14 amino acids. Trimming at V came to 7 bases and at J to 6 bases, leaving 8 bases not matched to a gene. CDR3 coding DNA: TGTGCCAGCAAGTGGGCTAGCGGGGGCCAGACCCAGTACTTC. Protein product: CASKWASGGQTQYF.

This sequence joins TRBV7-9 and TRBJ1-2; D not certain. V was shortened by 5 bases and J by 4 bases, with 17 bases between the two germline ends. CDR1 is SEHNR, CDR2 FQNEAQ, per germline (reference sequence). CDR3 length equals 15 residues. The CDR3 nucleotides are TGTGCCAGCAGCCACAGACGGCTTGAAGCCTATGGCTACACCTTC. Amino acid sequence: CASSHRRLEAYGYTF.

The chain joins TRBV7-8 to TRBJ1-5, with 10 bases lining up with TRBD1. Per germline, CDR1 SGHVS and CDR2 FQNEAQ. The J segment lost 6 bases and the V segment lost 5 bases, leaving 16 bases of the junction unmatched. This CDR3 is built from 18 residues. The CDR3 DNA is TGTGCCAGCAGCCCAAACACCGGGACAGGGGCGATTATTCAGCCCCAGCATTTT. It codes for CASSPNTGTGAIIQPQHF.

The V and J genes are TRBV28 and TRBJ1-5; the match to TRBD1 covers 8 bases. J lost 3 bases, V lost 7 bases, and 11 bases had no gene match. CDR1 and CDR2 from the germline V gene are MDHEN and SYDVKM. The CDR3 contains 16 residues. The CDR3 reads CASNSYGTGLNQPQHF. The CDR3 DNA reads TGTGCCAGCAATTCTTATGGGACAGGCCTCAATCAGCCCCAGCATTTT. The variable domain in full, completed from reference TRBV28 and TRBJ1-5, reads DVKVTQSSRYLVKRTGEKVFLECVQDMDHENMFWYRQDPGLGLRLIYFSYDVKMKEKGDIPEGYSVSREKKERFSLILESASTNQTSMYLCASNSYGTGLNQPQHFGDGTRLSIL.

The chain links TRBV28 to TRBJ2-7; possibly TRBD2 for D (6 bases). V dropped 7 bases and J dropped 0 bases, with 13 bases sitting between them. Germline CDR1 is MDHEN and CDR2 is SYDVKM. This CDR3 contains 14 residues. CDR3 protein: CASTPGGISYEQYF. For the CDR3, the DNA is TGTGCCAGCACCCCCGGGGGTATCTCCTACGAGCAGTACTTC. The full variable domain, completed using reference TRBV28 and TRBJ2-7, is DVKVTQSSRYLVKRTGEKVFLECVQDMDHENMFWYRQDPGLGLRLIYFSYDVKMKEKGDIPEGYSVSREKKERFSLILESASTNQTSMYLCASTPGGISYEQYFGPGTRLTVT.

This rearrangement joins TRBV5-8 to TRBJ2-1; D is unresolved. The V and J ends lost 0 bases and 3 bases respectively, with 10 bases between them. The CDR3 is 15 amino acids. Per germline, CDR1 SGHTS and CDR2 YDEGEE. The CDR3 nucleotides are TGTGCCAGCAGCTTGGGAGGCGTGCTCTACAATGAGCAGTTCTTC. Protein sequence: CASSLGGVLYNEQFF. The full variable domain, in which reference TRBV5-8 and TRBJ2-1 provide the parts outside the CDR3, is EAGVTQSPTHLIKTRGQQATLRCSPISGHTSVYWYQQALGLGLQFLLWYDEGEERNRGNFPPRFSGRQFPNYSSELNVNALELEDSALYLCASSLGGVLYNEQFFGPGTRLTVL.

CDR3 sequence reads: CASSLAQNSNQPQHF. Written as DNA, the CDR3 is TGTGCCAGCAGCTTGGCACAGAATAGCAATCAGCCCCAGCATTTT. The chain joins TRBV5-5 to TRBJ1-5; no clear D gene. Germline V gene sequence: CDR1 SGHKS, CDR2 YYEKEE (reference sequence). V lost 0 bases, J lost 0 bases, and 7 bases lay in between. This CDR3 has 15 residues.

V gene TRBV28 combines with J gene TRBJ2-7, with TRBD2 identical over 8 bases. Germline loops: CDR1 MDHEN, CDR2 SYDVKM. J gave up 6 bases and V 9 bases, and 7 bases lay outside the gene matches. This CDR3 has 12 amino acids. CDR3 loop: CASGVRGGEQYF. In DNA form, the CDR3 reads TGTGCCAGTGGGGTACGGGGGGGCGAGCAGTACTTC.

This chain connects TRBV3-1 (or the pseudogene TRBV3-2) to TRBJ2-1; D gene uncertain. The CDR3 contains 14 residues. V lost 3 bases to trimming and J lost 9 bases, with 15 bases between them. CDR1 and CDR2 (germline): LGHDT, YNNKEL (reference sequence). DNA of the CDR3: TGTGCCAGCAGCCACACCCGAGGATGGAGTGAGCAGTTCTTC. It translates to CASSHTRGWSEQFF.

This clone has at least ten counts. CDR3 DNA sequence: TGTGCCACCGGTGGAGGGACGAATAACTATGGCTACACCTTC. Translating gives CATGGGTNNYGYTF. V usage is TRBV7-9 and J usage is TRBJ1-2, with D perhaps matching TRBD1 (5 bases). Trimming cost V 10 bases and J 1 base, with 16 bases left between them. Germline-derived CDR1 and CDR2 are SEHNR and FQNEAQ (reference sequence). The CDR3 spans 14 residues.